The subject of this entry is one TCR beta chain. Its antigen is still unknown. The source of the sample is a study of T cells in narcolepsy. Generated by immunoSEQ multiplex PCR, the TCRdb table keeps only in-frame clones and is missing some. The sample has tens of thousands of clones, about four fifths seen once; the top ten hold 1.1%. The germline gives CDR1 SEHNR, CDR2 FQNEAQ (reference sequence). With 5 bases removed from V and 9 bases from J, the gap between germline ends came to 12 bases. CDR3 length: 12 residues. Findings and limits, study-wide: Autoreactive clone sequences were missing from some blood memory CD4+ repertoires.

V and J are TRBV7-9 and TRBJ2-3, with D perhaps matching TRBD2 (5 bases). The clonotype originates from a human donor with narcolepsy. The sample was CD45RA- memory CD4+ T cells from PBMCs. CDR3 DNA: TGTGCCAGCAGCGAGGGAGACCGAACGCAGTATTTT. Its translation: CASSEGDRTQYF.